A single sample is the source of the 17 T cell receptor beta chains below, sequenced in a study of shared clonotypes between healthy human individuals. TCRdb keeps only in-frame clones here, not all; method: immunoSEQ multiplex PCR. The table has hundreds of thousands of clones, about 78% seen once; the top ten hold roughly 1.8%. Sequencing was done on a sample of memory CD4+ T cells sorted from blood. The subset denotes: CD45RA-negative fraction. The receptors originated from a woman aged 25 to 39 in good health.

The V call is TRBV6-5, the J call TRBJ2-7; D remains unclear. Germline lookup yields CDR1 MNHEY and CDR2 SVGAGI. V was trimmed by 6 bases and J by 1 base, leaving 13 bases between them. There are 14 residues in the CDR3. The CDR3 nucleotides read TGTGCCAGCAGCCTAAGGCGGCAATCCTACGAGCAGTACTTC. This sequence encodes CASSLRRQSYEQYF.

J is TRBJ2-2 and V is TRBV11-2; D is undetermined. The V end was cut by 3 bases, the J end by 1 base, with 9 bases between. The CDR3 runs 15 residues. Germline V gives CDR1 SGHAT, CDR2 FQNNGV. The CDR3 sequence: CASSFLAGNTGELFF. The CDR3 DNA reads TGTGCCAGCAGCTTTCTGGCAGGGAACACCGGGGAGCTGTTTTTT.

The chain employs TRBV25-1 and TRBJ1-4, with 9 bases identical to TRBD1. The CDR3 spans 16 residues. V dropped 3 bases and J dropped 7; count of bases not matched to a gene: 9. Germline-derived CDR1 and CDR2 are MGHDK and SYGVNS. The chain's CDR3 is CASSDPEGTGIEKLFF. The CDR3 nucleotides are TGTGCCAGCAGTGACCCCGAAGGGACAGGGATTGAAAAACTGTTTTTT.

This clone turned up a few times. The chain uses TRBV19 and TRBJ1-3; a weak D match, TRBD1 (5 bases). Germline-derived CDR1 and CDR2 are LNHDA and SQIVND (reference sequence). Trimming took 7 bases from V and 4 from J, leaving 11 bases between them. The CDR3 has 13 amino acids. Here the CDR3 reads CASMTVGGNTIYF. In DNA, the CDR3 is TGTGCCAGTATGACAGTGGGAGGAAACACCATATATTTT.

This sequence joins TRBV11-2 and TRBJ1-5; D call uncertain. With 0 bases removed from V and 9 bases from J, the gap between germline ends came to 9 bases. CDR1 is SGHAT and CDR2 is FQNNGV in the germline V gene. CDR3 length: 13 amino acids. CDR3 amino acids: CASSLDGQWPQHF. For the CDR3, the DNA is TGTGCCAGCAGCTTAGATGGGCAGTGGCCCCAGCATTTT. Full variable domain (outside the CDR3, taken from reference TRBV11-2 and TRBJ1-5): EAGVAQSPRYKIIEKRQSVAFWCNPISGHATLYWYQQILGQGPKLLIQFQNNGVVDDSQLPKDRFSAERLKGVDSTLKIQPAKLEDSAVYLCASSLDGQWPQHFGDGTRLSIL.

The chain links TRBV5-1 to TRBJ1-1, with D hard to call. CDR1 is SGHRS, CDR2 YFSETQ, per germline. This CDR3 has 14 residues. Deletions cut 3 bases from V and 1 base from J, with 10 bases between. CDR3 loop: CASSWRTENTEAFF. The CDR3 coding sequence is TGCGCCAGCAGCTGGCGGACGGAGAACACTGAAGCTTTCTTT.

A single count supports this clone. V gene TRBV5-1 combines with J gene TRBJ2-7; tentative D call: TRBD1 (5 bases). This CDR3 spans 17 amino acids. Trimming cost V 0 bases and J 0 bases, with 16 bases left between them. Looked up from germline, CDR1 is SGHRS and CDR2 is YFSETQ. The CDR3 region has the DNA TGCGCCAGCAGCTTGGCCACTGCAGCACAGGTCTCCTACGAGCAGTACTTC. Amino acids: CASSLATAAQVSYEQYF.

A note on this clone: Other nucleotide sequences from this sample produce the same CDR3. The chain links TRBV27 to TRBJ2-5, with D hard to call. The germline V gene encodes CDR1 MNHEY and CDR2 SMNVEV (reference sequence). The CDR3 is 15 residues long. Trimming cost V 0 bases and J 2 bases, with 10 bases left between them. The CDR3, as DNA: TGTGCCAGCAGTTTATCGTTTCTGGGGCAAGAGACCCAGTACTTC. Protein: CASSLSFLGQETQYF.

There are a few counts of this clone. V usage is TRBV5-1 and J usage is TRBJ2-3; 8 bases fit TRBD2. This CDR3 comprises 17 residues. V shed 4 bases and J 2 bases; nucleotides not matched to a gene: 12. Germline-derived CDR1 and CDR2 are SGHRS and YFSETQ. CDR3 region: CASSPLSVAGFTDTQYF. The CDR3, as DNA: TGCGCCAGCAGCCCCCTATCGGTAGCGGGGTTCACAGATACGCAGTATTTT. Full variable domain (missing parts from reference TRBV5-1 and TRBJ2-3): KAGVTQTPRYLIKTRGQQVTLSCSPISGHRSVSWYQQTPGQGLQFLFEYFSETQRNKGNFPGRFSGRQFSNSRSEMNVSTLELGDSALYLCASSPLSVAGFTDTQYFGPGTRLTVL.

This sequence joins TRBV28 and TRBJ2-7, with D tentatively TRBD2 (6 bases). The CDR3 runs to 14 residues. Germline V gene lookup returns CDR1 MDHEN and CDR2 SYDVKM. Trimming cost V 6 bases and J 2 bases, with 14 bases left between them. The DNA of the CDR3 is TGTGCCAGCAGCCGCGGGGTGGTCACCTACGAGCAGTACTTC. This gives the protein CASSRGVVTYEQYF.

The chain employs TRBV5-1 and TRBJ1-4, with 8 nucleotides matching TRBD1. With V trimmed by 0 bases and J by 7 bases, 5 bases remained unmatched. The length of the CDR3 is 15 residues. Germline CDR1 reads SGHRS; CDR2 reads YFSETQ. CDR3 DNA sequence: TGCGCCAGCAGCTTGGGGGACAGGAAGTTTGAAAAACTGTTTTTT. Translating it yields CASSLGDRKFEKLFF.

This CDR3 reads CSVRLSSYEQYF. The CDR3 nucleotides are TGCAGCGTAAGACTCAGCTCCTACGAGCAGTACTTC. The rearrangement links TRBV29-1 to TRBJ2-7; D remains unclear. Trimming cost V 6 bases and J 0 bases, with 9 bases left between them. Germline-derived CDR1 and CDR2 are SQVTM and ANQGSEA. The length of the CDR3 is 12 residues.

The gene calls are TRBV28 and TRBJ1-2, with D tentatively TRBD1 (6 bases). CDR3 length: 18 amino acids. Germline V gene sequence: CDR1 MDHEN, CDR2 SYDVKM. The V end lost 6 bases, the J end lost 4 bases, and 27 bases lay between the germline ends. CDR3 protein: CASSLLAVGAGEPYGYTF. CDR3 DNA sequence: TGTGCCAGCAGCCTACTCGCTGTGGGGGCAGGGGAGCCCTATGGCTACACCTTC.

This chain connects TRBV5-1 to TRBJ2-4; 9 nucleotides align to TRBD2. CDR3 length: 17 residues. With V trimmed by 4 bases and J by 0 bases, 8 bases remained unmatched. The germline CDR1 and CDR2 sequences are SGHRS and YFSETQ. For the CDR3, the DNA is TGCGCCAGCAGCCATGCGACTAGCGGAGAAGCCAAAAACATTCAGTACTTC. Its translation is CASSHATSGEAKNIQYF.

Here the CDR3 reads CASSLNRGQIYEQYF. CDR3 nucleotide sequence: TGTGCCAGCAGCCTCAACCGGGGCCAAATCTACGAGCAGTACTTC. The chain joins TRBV5-4 to TRBJ2-7, with D perhaps matching TRBD1 or TRBD2 (5 bases each). V shed 4 bases and J shed 3 bases, with 17 bases lying between them. From germline, CDR1 is SGHNT and CDR2 YYREEE (reference sequence). The CDR3 covers 15 residues.

Details on this clone: This CDR3 is also generated by other DNA sequences in the sample. The V and J genes are TRBV9 and TRBJ1-1; D is unclear. V lost 2 bases and J 1 base, leaving 9 bases between the germline ends. CDR1 and CDR2 (germline): SGDLS, YYNGEE. There are 14 residues in the CDR3. CDR3 sequence: CASSVSSENTEAFF. The CDR3 region has the DNA TGTGCCAGCAGCGTTAGCTCGGAGAACACTGAAGCTTTCTTT.

This clone showed up just a few times. The chain employs TRBV10-3 and TRBJ2-7; 7 bases match TRBD1. Germline V CDR1 and CDR2: ENHRY, SYGVKD. Trimming took 6 bases from V and 5 from J; bases not matched to a gene: 1. This CDR3 spans 11 amino acids. CDR3 sequence reads: CAISDRDEQYF. In DNA, the CDR3 is TGTGCCATCAGCGACAGGGACGAGCAGTACTTC.